The entry below gives a single TCR beta chain sequence along with its context. Method: immunoSEQ multiplex PCR; TCRdb's copy keeps in-frame clones and lacks some. The sample has 90,000 to 120,000 clones, nearly 90% seen once. The entry originates in a study of Tregs in tolerant kidney transplant recipients. The CDR3 length is 16 residues. Per germline, CDR1 KGHSH and CDR2 LQKENI. Trimming cost V 1 base and J 3 bases; bases outside gene matches: 5. The genes are TRBV18 and TRBJ2-2; 7 nucleotides align to TRBD1. This clonotype was obtained from a human donor who received a combined kidney and bone marrow transplant. The sequencing here drew on CD4+ T cells from blood, taken before the transplant. CDR3 residues: CASSPLGGADTGELFF. CDR3 DNA sequence: TGTGCCAGCTCACCACTAGGGGGCGCCGACACCGGGGAGCTGTTTTTT.